These 28 T cell receptor beta chains share one sample of origin, sequenced in a study of response to subunit inactivated influenza vaccine. MiXCR, applied by TCRdb to the RT-PCR reads, yields one record per CDR3 protein. The table shows roughly 570,000 distinct CDR3 sequences, with around 13% occurring only once. The specimen was PBMCs from blood, collected 45 days after vaccination. These receptors all come from a man between 45 and 60 years old who received an inactivated influenza vaccine.

The chain joins TRBV7-9 to TRBJ1-1, with 8 positions matching TRBD1. This CDR3 spans 15 amino acids. V shed 5 bases, J shed 5 bases, and the junction held 10 bases outside the gene matches. Looked up from germline, CDR1 is SEHNR and CDR2 is FQNEAQ (reference sequence). CDR3 loop: CASSRVTGGKTEAFF. The CDR3 DNA follows: TGTGCCAGCAGCCGGGTTACAGGGGGGAAGACTGAAGCTTTCTTT.

In this sample, this clonotype turned up a few times. This chain links TRBV7-2 with TRBJ2-5, with TRBD2 as a possible D gene (5 bases). Trimming removed 1 base from V and 12 bases from J, with 9 bases in between. CDR3 length equals 11 residues. Germline V gives CDR1 SGHTA, CDR2 FQGNSA. In DNA, the CDR3 is TGTGCCAGCAGCTTAGGAGGGAAGGAGTACTTC. Amino acids: CASSLGGKEYF.

The J gene is TRBJ2-4, the V gene TRBV20-1; 12 bases map to TRBD1. The ends lost 2 bases at V and 7 bases at J; junction bases unmatched: 15. CDR3 length: 18 amino acids. The germline CDR1 and CDR2 sequences are DFQATT and SNEGSKA (reference sequence). CDR3 sequence (DNA): TGCAGTGCTAGACCGGGACAGGGGGCGAATCGACGGCGTAACATTCAGTACTTC. Protein: CSARPGQGANRRRNIQYF.

In its sample, this clonotype was seen a few times. The chain couples TRBV5-1 to TRBJ2-3; D ambiguous. The germline gives CDR1 SGHRS, CDR2 YFSETQ. Trimming stripped 5 bases from V and 0 bases from J, with 7 bases between. This CDR3 is built from 13 residues. The CDR3 spells CASRKPSTDTQYF. As DNA, the CDR3 is TGCGCCAGCAGGAAGCCCAGCACAGATACGCAGTATTTT.

This clonotype was seen repeatedly, ten times or more. The rearrangement joins TRBV20-1 to TRBJ2-5; D unclear. The germline V gene has CDR1 DFQATT and CDR2 SNEGSKA (reference sequence). This CDR3 has 14 residues. The V gene lost 4 bases and the J gene lost 2 bases, with 14 bases spanning the gap. This CDR3 is CSANSQSGQETQYF. For the CDR3, the DNA is TGCAGTGCTAATTCCCAGAGTGGGCAAGAGACCCAGTACTTC.

The chain joins TRBV24-1 to TRBJ2-7, with no clear D. This CDR3 spans 13 amino acids. Looked up from germline, CDR1 is KGHDR and CDR2 is SFDVKD. The germline V and J ends were trimmed by 9 bases and 2 bases, with 13 bases remaining between them. CDR3 DNA sequence: TGTGCCACCTCCCCCGGGCCCCCCTACGAGCAGTACTTC. The encoded protein is CATSPGPPYEQYF.

This clonotype has just a few counts. At one end, the junction sequence differs from germline, possibly due to a read error. V usage is TRBV11-2 and J usage is TRBJ2-5; D could derive from TRBD1 or TRBD2 (5 bases each). CDR3 length: 14 amino acids. The germline V gene encodes CDR1 SGHAT and CDR2 FQNNGV. CDR3 in amino acids: CASSSSGTQGTQYF. CDR3 nucleotide sequence: TGTGCCAGCAGCTCGTCCGGGACCCAAGGGACCCAGTACTTC.

The table lists this clonotype with many counts. The chain couples TRBV12-3 or TRBV12-4 to TRBJ2-7; the match to TRBD1 covers 7 bases. This CDR3 region has 12 residues. With 9 bases clipped from V and 6 bases from J, the junction kept 8 bases outside the gene matches. The CDR3 region has the DNA TGTGCCAGTACAAAACAGGGGATCGAGCAGTACTTC. Its protein is CASTKQGIEQYF.

This clonotype was detected ten times or more. The chain links TRBV11-2 to TRBJ2-3, with D perhaps matching TRBD1 or TRBD2 (5 bases each). Germline V CDR1 and CDR2: SGHAT, FQNNGV. The CDR3 length is 19 residues. Trimming took off 5 bases at V and 2 bases at J, with 26 bases between the two ends. The CDR3 protein is CASSAGTAPGTLFTDTQYF. The DNA for the CDR3 is TGTGCCAGCAGCGCCGGGACGGCCCCCGGGACCTTATTCACAGATACGCAGTATTTT.

This chain connects TRBV30 to TRBJ2-7; TRBD1 matches 10 bases. Germline V gene data show CDR1 as GTSNPN and CDR2 as SVGIG (reference sequence). The CDR3 has 14 amino acids. The V and J ends lost 3 bases and 6 bases, in that order; junction bases with no gene match: 8. The CDR3, as DNA: TGTGCCTGGAGGATGGACAGGGGGTCGGCCGAGCAGTACTTC. Translated: CAWRMDRGSAEQYF.

This clonotype was detected only a few times. The chain uses TRBV6-1 and TRBJ2-1, with 8 bases matching TRBD2. J was trimmed by 7 bases and V by 6 bases; bases with no gene match: 2. Per germline, CDR1 MNHNS and CDR2 SASEGT. This CDR3 contains 12 residues. The CDR3 here is CASRLAVNEQFF. The DNA for the CDR3 is TGTGCCAGCAGACTAGCGGTGAATGAGCAGTTCTTC.

This chain connects TRBV25-1 to TRBJ1-4; D gene unclear. This CDR3 spans 13 amino acids. Germline assignment: CDR1 MGHDK and CDR2 SYGVNS. Trimming took 8 bases from V and 7 from J, leaving 14 bases between them. CDR3 sequence reads: CASRGALSEKLFF. As DNA, the CDR3 is TGTGCCAGCCGGGGAGCCCTGAGTGAAAAACTGTTTTTT.

About this clonotype: The junction shows a germline mismatch at one end, possibly a read error. The J gene is TRBJ2-1, the V gene TRBV6-1, with 8 bases matching TRBD2. This CDR3 contains 15 residues. Per germline, CDR1 MNHNS and CDR2 SASEGT. CDR3 loop: CASSQAGLGENEQFF. CDR3 sequence (DNA): TGTGCCAGCAGTCAAGCGGGACTAGGTGAAAATGAGCAGTTCTTC.

The rearrangement joins TRBV20-1 to TRBJ1-2, with D unclear. The CDR3 contains 14 residues. V was shortened by 4 bases and J by 5 bases, with 17 bases between the two germline ends. The germline V gene has CDR1 DFQATT and CDR2 SNEGSKA (reference sequence). The CDR3 DNA reads as TGCAGTGCTACGGGAAGCGGGGATCCGTATGGCTACACCTTC. Its protein is CSATGSGDPYGYTF.

Many counts were recorded for this clonotype. CDR3 DNA: TGTGCCTCAACGGGACAGTTCAATCAGCCCCAGCATTTT. Residues: CASTGQFNQPQHF. The J gene is TRBJ1-5, the V gene TRBV10-3; TRBD1 matches 7 bases. With V trimmed by 11 bases and J by 3 bases, 7 bases remained unmatched. The V gene's germline CDR1 is ENHRY and CDR2 SYGVKD. The CDR3 contains 13 residues.

This clonotype was seen ten or more times. The genes are TRBV20-1 and TRBJ2-1; D is ambiguous. The CDR3 loop spans 12 amino acids. The germline CDR1 and CDR2 sequences are DFQATT and SNEGSKA (reference sequence). V was pared by 6 bases and J by 5 bases, with 11 bases between. The CDR3: CSATPSDNEQFF. The CDR3 DNA sequence: TGCAGTGCCACCCCAAGCGACAATGAGCAGTTCTTC.

The V call is TRBV20-1, the J call TRBJ2-3; no clear D. The germline V gene has CDR1 DFQATT and CDR2 SNEGSKA (reference sequence). This CDR3 region has 14 residues. V dropped 1 base and J dropped 6 bases, with 14 bases sitting between them. The CDR3 nucleotides are TGCAGTGCTAGAGGCAGTTTCGGCGCGGATACGCAGTATTTT. Translated: CSARGSFGADTQYF.

The J gene is TRBJ2-7, the V gene TRBV25-1; a weak D match, TRBD2 (6 bases). V dropped 4 bases and J dropped 5 bases, with 15 bases sitting between them. The CDR3 covers 14 residues. Looked up from germline, CDR1 is MGHDK and CDR2 is SYGVNS. The CDR3 bases are TGTGCCAGCAGTGGTGCGGGAAGAATCCACGAGCAGTACTTC. Translating gives CASSGAGRIHEQYF.

This clonotype was counted only a few times. V usage is TRBV29-1 and J usage is TRBJ2-7, with a weak D call TRBD2 (7 bases). Germline lookup yields CDR1 SQVTM and CDR2 ANQGSEA. The CDR3 consists of 14 residues. With 6 bases removed from V and 2 bases from J, the gap between germline ends came to 17 bases. CDR3 residues: CSVPGGGPPYEQYF. CDR3 DNA sequence: TGCAGCGTCCCCGGCGGGGGCCCACCCTACGAGCAGTACTTC.

V is TRBV11-1 and J is TRBJ2-1, with 14 bases matching TRBD2. Trimming at V came to 5 bases and at J to 5 bases, leaving 17 bases not matched to a gene. Germline CDR1 reads SGHAT; CDR2 reads FQDESV (reference sequence). This CDR3 has 20 amino acids. The CDR3 region has the DNA TGTGCCAGCAGCCCTAGTGGGAGCGGGACTAGCGGGAGTCGGCACAATGAGCAGTTCTTC. This gives the protein CASSPSGSGTSGSRHNEQFF.

The gene calls are TRBV24-1 and TRBJ2-2; D ambiguous. The CDR3 spans 13 residues. Between the trimmed V and J ends, which lost 7 bases and 6 bases, there was a span of 11 bases. In germline, CDR1 is KGHDR, CDR2 SFDVKD. CDR3 bases: TGTGCCACCAGGCCCCGGGCCTCCGGGGAGCTGTTTTTT. Protein product: CATRPRASGELFF.

J is TRBJ2-7 and V is TRBV21-1; no check of the table's D call, TRBD1, against the DNA was made. TRBV21-1 is described as a pseudogene. The CDR3 runs 20 residues. CDR3 in DNA: TGTGCCAGCAGCAAATTGCGTAGGACAGGGGGCAAGGTTCCCCCCTACGAGCAGTACTTC. Amino acid sequence: CASSKLRRTGGKVPPYEQYF.

The rearrangement links TRBV24-1 to TRBJ2-1, with 16 bases lining up with TRBD2. The CDR3 is 15 residues long. The germline CDR1 and CDR2 sequences are KGHDR and SFDVKD. J gave up 13 bases and V 4 bases, and 6 bases lay outside the gene matches. The CDR3 DNA follows: TGTGCCACCAGTGACCCGGGACTAGCGGGAGGGCCACAGTTCTTC. Its translation: CATSDPGLAGGPQFF.

This rearrangement joins TRBV5-1 to TRBJ1-1; 7 nucleotides line up with TRBD1. This CDR3 comprises 15 residues. Trimming at V came to 4 bases and at J to 4 bases, leaving 10 bases not matched to a gene. CDR1 and CDR2 (germline): SGHRS, YFSETQ. The CDR3 here is CASSDQQGKGTEAFF. CDR3 nucleotide sequence: TGCGCCAGCAGCGATCAACAGGGGAAGGGCACTGAAGCTTTCTTT.

This chain uses TRBV20-1 with TRBJ1-1; no firm D call. This CDR3 region has 12 residues. V dropped 8 bases and J dropped 0 bases, with 10 bases sitting between them. From germline, CDR1 is DFQATT and CDR2 SNEGSKA (reference sequence). CDR3 in DNA: TGCAGTTTCCTCGTCATGAACACTGAAGCTTTCTTT. This sequence encodes CSFLVMNTEAFF.

This clonotype was counted between two and nine times. This chain connects TRBV6-1 to TRBJ2-7, with D uncertain. The CDR3 is 11 residues long. From germline, CDR1 is MNHNS and CDR2 SASEGT. The V and J ends lost 6 bases and 6 bases respectively, with 9 bases between them. The CDR3 sequence is CASRVGAEQYF. The CDR3 DNA follows: TGTGCCAGCAGGGTGGGTGCCGAGCAGTACTTC.

The chain has TRBV7-2 and TRBJ2-2, with D maybe TRBD2 (6 bases). Trimming shortened V by 5 bases and J by 1 base, and 11 bases separated the two germline ends. The germline gives CDR1 SGHTA, CDR2 FQGNSA. The CDR3 length is 15 residues. Here the CDR3 reads CASSPRAGNTGELFF. CDR3 DNA sequence: TGTGCCAGCAGCCCTAGAGCGGGGAACACCGGGGAGCTGTTTTTT.

This clonotype was counted at least ten times. The chain is built from TRBV12-3 or TRBV12-4 and TRBJ1-4; D is undetermined. Deletions cut 6 bases from V and 6 bases from J, with 8 bases between. The CDR3 sequence is 12 residues long. The CDR3 sequence is CASRKRDEKLFF. In DNA form, the CDR3 reads TGTGCCAGCAGAAAGAGGGATGAAAAACTGTTTTTT.